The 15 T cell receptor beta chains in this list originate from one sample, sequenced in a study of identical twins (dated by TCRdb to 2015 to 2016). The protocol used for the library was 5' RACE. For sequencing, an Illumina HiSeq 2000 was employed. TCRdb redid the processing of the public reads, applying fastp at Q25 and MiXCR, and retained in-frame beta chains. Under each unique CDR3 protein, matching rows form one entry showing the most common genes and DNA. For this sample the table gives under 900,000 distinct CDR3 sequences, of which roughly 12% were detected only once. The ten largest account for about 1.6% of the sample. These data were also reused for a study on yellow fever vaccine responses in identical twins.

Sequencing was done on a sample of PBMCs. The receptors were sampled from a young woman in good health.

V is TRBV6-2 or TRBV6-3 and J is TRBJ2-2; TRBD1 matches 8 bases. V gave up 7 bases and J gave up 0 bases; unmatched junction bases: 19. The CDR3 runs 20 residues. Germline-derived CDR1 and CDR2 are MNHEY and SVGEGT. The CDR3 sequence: CASNLLLTGDQIANTGELFF. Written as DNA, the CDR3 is TGTGCCAGCAATTTACTATTGACAGGGGATCAAATAGCGAACACCGGGGAGCTGTTTTTT.

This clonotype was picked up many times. CDR3 in DNA: TGCAGCCCACTTAGTATGGAGACAGGCTCCTACAATGAGCAGTTCTTC. This codes for CSPLSMETGSYNEQFF. The V call is TRBV29-1, the J call TRBJ2-1; tentative D call: TRBD1 (6 bases). V was clipped by 8 bases and J by 0 bases, with 20 bases between them. CDR1 is SQVTM, CDR2 ANQGSEA, per germline. This CDR3 has 16 residues.

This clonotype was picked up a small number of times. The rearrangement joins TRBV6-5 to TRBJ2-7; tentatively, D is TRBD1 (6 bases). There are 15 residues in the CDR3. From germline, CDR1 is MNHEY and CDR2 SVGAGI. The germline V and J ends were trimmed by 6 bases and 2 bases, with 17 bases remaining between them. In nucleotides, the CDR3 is TGTGCCAGCAGCTTACAGGGCCCCACCGCCTACGAGCAGTACTTC. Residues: CASSLQGPTAYEQYF.

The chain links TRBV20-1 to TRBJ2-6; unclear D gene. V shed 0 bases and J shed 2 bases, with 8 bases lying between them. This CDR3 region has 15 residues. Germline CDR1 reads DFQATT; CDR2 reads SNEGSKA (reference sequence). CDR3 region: CSARETFPGANVLTF. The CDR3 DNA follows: TGCAGTGCTAGAGAAACTTTCCCTGGGGCCAACGTCCTGACTTTC.

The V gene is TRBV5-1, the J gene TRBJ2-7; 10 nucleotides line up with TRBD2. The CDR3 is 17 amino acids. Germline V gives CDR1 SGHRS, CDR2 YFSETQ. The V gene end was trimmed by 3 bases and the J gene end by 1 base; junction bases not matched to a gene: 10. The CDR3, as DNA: TGCGCCAGCAGCTACTCTAGCGGGAGCTTGGGTTCCTACGAGCAGTACTTC. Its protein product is CASSYSSGSLGSYEQYF.

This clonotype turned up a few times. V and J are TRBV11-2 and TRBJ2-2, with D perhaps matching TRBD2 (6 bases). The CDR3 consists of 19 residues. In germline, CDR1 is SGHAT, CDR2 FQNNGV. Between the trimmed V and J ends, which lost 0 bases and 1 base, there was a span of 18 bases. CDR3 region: CASSLDTRGSTENTGELFF. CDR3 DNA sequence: TGTGCCAGCAGCTTAGACACGCGGGGCTCGACAGAGAACACCGGGGAGCTGTTTTTT.

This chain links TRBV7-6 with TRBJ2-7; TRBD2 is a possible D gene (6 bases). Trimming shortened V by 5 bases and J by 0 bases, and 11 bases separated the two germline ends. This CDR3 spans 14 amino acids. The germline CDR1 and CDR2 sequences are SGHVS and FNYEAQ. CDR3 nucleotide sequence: TGTGCCAGCAGCCGGGCGGGGATCTCCTACGAGCAGTACGTC. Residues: CASSRAGISYEQYV.

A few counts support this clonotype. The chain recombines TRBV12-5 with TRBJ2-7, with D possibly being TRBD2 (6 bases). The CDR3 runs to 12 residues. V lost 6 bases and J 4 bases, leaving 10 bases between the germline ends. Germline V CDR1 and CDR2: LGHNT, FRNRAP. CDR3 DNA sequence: TGTGCTAGTGGCCCGGAGGGGTACGAGCAGTACTTC. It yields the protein CASGPEGYEQYF.

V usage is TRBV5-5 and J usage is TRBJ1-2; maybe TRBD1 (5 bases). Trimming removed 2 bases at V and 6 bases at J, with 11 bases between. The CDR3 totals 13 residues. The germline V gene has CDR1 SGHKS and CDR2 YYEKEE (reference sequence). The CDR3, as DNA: TGTGCCAGCAGCTTCCAGGGTCGCGATGGCTACACCTTC. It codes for CASSFQGRDGYTF.

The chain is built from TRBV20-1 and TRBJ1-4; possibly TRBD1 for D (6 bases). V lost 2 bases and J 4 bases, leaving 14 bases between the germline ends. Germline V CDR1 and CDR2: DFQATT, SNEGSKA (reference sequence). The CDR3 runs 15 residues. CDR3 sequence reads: CSARNRQESNEKLFF. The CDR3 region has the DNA TGCAGTGCTAGAAATCGACAGGAGAGTAATGAAAAACTGTTTTTT.

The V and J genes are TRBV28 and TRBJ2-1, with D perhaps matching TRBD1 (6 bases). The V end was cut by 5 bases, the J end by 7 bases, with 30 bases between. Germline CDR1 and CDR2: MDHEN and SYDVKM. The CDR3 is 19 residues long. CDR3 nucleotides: TGTGCCAGCAGTCCCAGGGGAAGCGCGTGGGGGATAGGGGGAAATGAGCAGTTCTTC. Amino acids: CASSPRGSAWGIGGNEQFF.

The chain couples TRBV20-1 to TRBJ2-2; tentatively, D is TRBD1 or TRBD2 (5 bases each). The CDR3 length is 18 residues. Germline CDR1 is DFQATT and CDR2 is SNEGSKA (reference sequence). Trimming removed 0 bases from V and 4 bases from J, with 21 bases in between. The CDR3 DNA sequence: TGCAGTGCTAGAGATCGTGCCCGAGGGGCGCTTGGCACCGGGGAGCTGTTTTTT. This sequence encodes CSARDRARGALGTGELFF.

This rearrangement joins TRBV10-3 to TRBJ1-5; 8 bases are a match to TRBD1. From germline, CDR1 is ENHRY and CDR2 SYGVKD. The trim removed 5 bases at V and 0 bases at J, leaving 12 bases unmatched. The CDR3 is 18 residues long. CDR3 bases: TGTGCCATCAGTCCGTCTGGGCAGGGACAGGATAGCAATCAGCCCCAGCATTTT. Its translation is CAISPSGQGQDSNQPQHF.

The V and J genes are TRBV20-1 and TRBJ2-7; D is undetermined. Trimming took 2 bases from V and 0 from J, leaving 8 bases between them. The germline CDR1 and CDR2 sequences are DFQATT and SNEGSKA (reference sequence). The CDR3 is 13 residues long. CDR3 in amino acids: CSARNGNSYEQYV. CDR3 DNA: TGCAGTGCTAGAAACGGCAACTCCTACGAGCAGTACGTC.

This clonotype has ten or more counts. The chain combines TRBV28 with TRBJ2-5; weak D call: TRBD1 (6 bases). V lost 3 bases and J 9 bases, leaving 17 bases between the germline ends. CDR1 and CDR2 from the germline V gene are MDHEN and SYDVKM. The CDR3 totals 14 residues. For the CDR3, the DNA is TGTGCCAGCAGTTTTGGGGGACACCGAGGGGCCCAGTACTTC. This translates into CASSFGGHRGAQYF.